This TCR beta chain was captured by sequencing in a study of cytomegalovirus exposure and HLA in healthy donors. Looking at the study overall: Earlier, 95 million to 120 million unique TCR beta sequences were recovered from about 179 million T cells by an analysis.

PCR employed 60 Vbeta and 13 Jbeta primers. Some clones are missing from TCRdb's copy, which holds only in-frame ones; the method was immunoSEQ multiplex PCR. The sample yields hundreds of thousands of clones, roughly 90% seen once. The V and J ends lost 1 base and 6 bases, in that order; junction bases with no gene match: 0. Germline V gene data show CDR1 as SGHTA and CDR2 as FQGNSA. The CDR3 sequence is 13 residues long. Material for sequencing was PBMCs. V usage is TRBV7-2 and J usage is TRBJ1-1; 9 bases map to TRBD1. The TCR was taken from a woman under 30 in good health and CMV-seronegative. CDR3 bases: TGTGCCAGCAGCTTAGGACAGGGGGCTGAAGCTTTCTTT. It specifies CASSLGQGAEAFF.